This is a list of T cell receptor beta chains from one sample in a study of blood T cell repertoires in COVID-19. Assay used: immunoSEQ multiplex PCR; TCRdb lists only in-frame clones, some missing. This sample yields more than 95,000 clones, of which roughly 72% are seen a single time; 5.5% belongs to the top ten. Input material: peripheral blood. The receptors were gathered from a man in his sixties with acute or convalescent COVID-19. Both conserved end residues are trimmed from each CDR3. Clone size is stated in some rows and not others, as once, few, many or a class when expanded.

j_gene: TRBJ2-3; len: 12; abundance: -; v_gene: TRBV27; CDR3aa: ASSPWPRTDTQY
j_gene: TRBJ1-6; len: 11; abundance: -; v_gene: TRBV6-1; CDR3aa: ASLLVPTSPLH
j_gene: TRBJ1-4; len: 15; abundance: -; v_gene: TRBV5-6; CDR3aa: ASSLRWAGSTNEKLF
j_gene: TRBJ2-1; len: 14; abundance: -; v_gene: TRBV7-3; CDR3aa: ASSLTPSGGAHEQF
j_gene: TRBJ1-6; len: 14; abundance: once; v_gene: TRBV5-1; CDR3aa: ASSLVVGVNNSPLH
j_gene: TRBJ2-1; len: 13; abundance: -; v_gene: TRBV18; CDR3aa: ASSASGRSYNEQF
j_gene: TRBJ2-7; len: 12; abundance: few; v_gene: TRBV28; CDR3aa: ASSLGGSIYEQY
j_gene: TRBJ1-1; len: 12; abundance: -; v_gene: TRBV7-8; CDR3aa: ASTLQQGNTEAF
j_gene: TRBJ2-1; len: 13; abundance: once; v_gene: TRBV5-1; CDR3aa: ASSLTGGDYNEQF
j_gene: TRBJ2-7; len: 10; abundance: -; v_gene: TRBV10-3; CDR3aa: ASRDRVYEQY
j_gene: TRBJ1-2; len: 13; abundance: -; v_gene: TRBV7-8; CDR3aa: ASSLAVAGSYGYT
j_gene: TRBJ1-1; len: 11; abundance: -; v_gene: TRBV19; CDR3aa: ASSPRGRTEAF
j_gene: TRBJ2-6; len: 14; abundance: -; v_gene: TRBV11-1; CDR3aa: ASSLVGGRGANVLT
j_gene: TRBJ1-1; len: 13; abundance: -; v_gene: TRBV19; CDR3aa: ASSIRTGGVGRAF
j_gene: TRBJ1-1; len: 11; abundance: -; v_gene: TRBV18; CDR3aa: ASSPTLNTEAF
j_gene: TRBJ2-3; len: 15; abundance: -; v_gene: TRBV5-6; CDR3aa: ASSLFAAGFRTDTQY
j_gene: TRBJ1-5; len: 16; abundance: -; v_gene: TRBV18; CDR3aa: ASSPRILQGHSNQPQH
j_gene: TRBJ2-1; len: 13; abundance: -; v_gene: TRBV19; CDR3aa: ASSNYYEPYNEQF
j_gene: TRBJ2-7; len: 9; abundance: few; v_gene: TRBV14; CDR3aa: ASSPSTEQY
j_gene: TRBJ2-7; len: 15; abundance: -; v_gene: TRBV4-2; CDR3aa: ASSQELAGGPGYEQY
j_gene: TRBJ2-7; len: 14; abundance: -; v_gene: TRBV25-1; CDR3aa: ASSESAAPRGHEQY
j_gene: TRBJ2-1; len: 13; abundance: -; v_gene: TRBV9; CDR3aa: ASSVVASVYNEQF
j_gene: TRBJ2-7; len: 12; abundance: few; v_gene: TRBV6-6; CDR3aa: ASSRLAGGPEQY
j_gene: TRBJ1-2; len: 12; abundance: -; v_gene: TRBV5-1; CDR3aa: ASSPREASYGYT
j_gene: TRBJ2-5; len: 12; abundance: -; v_gene: TRBV30; CDR3aa: AWSGTRSGETQY
j_gene: TRBJ1-1; len: 15; abundance: once; v_gene: TRBV5-1; CDR3aa: ASSLALGGESNTEAF
j_gene: TRBJ1-2; len: 13; abundance: -; v_gene: TRBV5-1; CDR3aa: ASSLSTGPSQGYT
j_gene: TRBJ2-1; len: 13; abundance: -; v_gene: TRBV9; CDR3aa: ASSVSAVGNNEQF
j_gene: TRBJ2-7; len: 12; abundance: few; v_gene: TRBV6-5; CDR3aa: ASSMLWTSGEQY
j_gene: TRBJ2-1; len: 10; abundance: few; v_gene: TRBV5-4; CDR3aa: ASSRGLNEQF
j_gene: TRBJ1-5; len: 13; abundance: -; v_gene: TRBV7-2; CDR3aa: ASSPGSGGNQPQH
j_gene: TRBJ1-2; len: 15; abundance: -; v_gene: TRBV5-6; CDR3aa: ASSNGGIIRRSYGYT
j_gene: TRBJ2-6; len: 13; abundance: -; v_gene: TRBV11-2; CDR3aa: ASSLEGTGANVLT
j_gene: TRBJ1-2; len: 11; abundance: few; v_gene: TRBV2; CDR3aa: ASSEDRGYGYT
j_gene: TRBJ1-5; len: 14; abundance: -; v_gene: TRBV5-1; CDR3aa: ASSPTGQGGLQPQH
j_gene: TRBJ1-5; len: 10; abundance: -; v_gene: TRBV19; CDR3aa: ASSKGDQPQH
j_gene: TRBJ2-6; len: 13; abundance: once; v_gene: TRBV11-3; CDR3aa: ASGRFISGANVLT
j_gene: TRBJ2-7; len: 12; abundance: -; v_gene: TRBV11-3; CDR3aa: ASSRGQEGYEQY
j_gene: TRBJ1-1; len: 13; abundance: -; v_gene: TRBV6-5; CDR3aa: ASSRDRGMNTEAF
j_gene: TRBJ2-2; len: 13; abundance: -; v_gene: TRBV19; CDR3aa: ASSIRQGGTGELF
j_gene: TRBJ2-1; len: 14; abundance: -; v_gene: TRBV7-6; CDR3aa: ASSYLIRSSYNEQF
j_gene: TRBJ1-2; len: 15; abundance: -; v_gene: TRBV19; CDR3aa: ASSYLSSSRGYDGYT
j_gene: TRBJ2-7; len: 12; abundance: -; v_gene: TRBV11-1; CDR3aa: ASQWGQGKHEQY
j_gene: TRBJ1-1; len: 10; abundance: -; v_gene: TRBV9; CDR3aa: ASSARTGHVV
j_gene: TRBJ1-2; len: 13; abundance: -; v_gene: TRBV6-1; CDR3aa: ASSETGTGTRGYT